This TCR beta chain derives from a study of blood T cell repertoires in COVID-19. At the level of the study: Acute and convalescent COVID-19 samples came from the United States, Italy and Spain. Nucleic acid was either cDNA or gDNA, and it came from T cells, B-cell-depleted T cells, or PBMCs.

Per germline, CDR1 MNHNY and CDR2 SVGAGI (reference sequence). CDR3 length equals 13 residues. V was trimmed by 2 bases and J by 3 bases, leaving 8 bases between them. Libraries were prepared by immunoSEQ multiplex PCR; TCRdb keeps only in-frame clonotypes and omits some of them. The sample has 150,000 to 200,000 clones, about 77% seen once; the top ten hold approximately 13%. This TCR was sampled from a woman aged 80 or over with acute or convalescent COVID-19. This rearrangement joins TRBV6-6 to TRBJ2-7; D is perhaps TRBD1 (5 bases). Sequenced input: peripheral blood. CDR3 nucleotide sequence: TGTGCCAGCAGTTACCAGGGAAACTACGAGCAGTACTTC. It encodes CASSYQGNYEQYF.